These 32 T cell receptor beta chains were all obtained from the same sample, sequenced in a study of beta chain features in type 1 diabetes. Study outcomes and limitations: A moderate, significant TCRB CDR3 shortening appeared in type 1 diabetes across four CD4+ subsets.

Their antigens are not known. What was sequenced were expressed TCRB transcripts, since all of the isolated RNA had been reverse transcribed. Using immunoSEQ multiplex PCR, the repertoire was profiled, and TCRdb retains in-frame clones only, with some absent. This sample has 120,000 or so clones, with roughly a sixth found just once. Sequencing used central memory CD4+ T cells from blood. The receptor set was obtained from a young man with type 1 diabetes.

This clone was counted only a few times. CDR3 nucleotide sequence: TGTGCCAGCAGCTTGCTCGGACAGGGGGTTCCCGGGGAGCTGTTTTTT. Translation: CASSLLGQGVPGELFF. The rearrangement joins TRBV5-6 to TRBJ2-2; TRBD1 agrees at 10 bases. This CDR3 contains 16 residues. V gave up 1 base and J gave up 6 bases; unmatched junction bases: 6. The germline gives CDR1 SGHDT, CDR2 YYEEEE.

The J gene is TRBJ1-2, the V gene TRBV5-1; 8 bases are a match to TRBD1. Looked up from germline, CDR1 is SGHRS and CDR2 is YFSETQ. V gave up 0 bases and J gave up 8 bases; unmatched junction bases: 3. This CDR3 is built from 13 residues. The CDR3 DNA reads TGCGCCAGCAGCTTGGTGACAGGGGACGGCTACACCTTC. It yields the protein CASSLVTGDGYTF.

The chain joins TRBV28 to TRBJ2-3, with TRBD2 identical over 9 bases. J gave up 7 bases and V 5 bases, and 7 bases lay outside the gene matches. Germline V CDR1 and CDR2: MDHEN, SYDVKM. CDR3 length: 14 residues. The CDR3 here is CASSPLAGRNTQYF. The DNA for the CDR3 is TGTGCCAGCAGTCCGCTAGCGGGGAGAAATACGCAGTATTTT.

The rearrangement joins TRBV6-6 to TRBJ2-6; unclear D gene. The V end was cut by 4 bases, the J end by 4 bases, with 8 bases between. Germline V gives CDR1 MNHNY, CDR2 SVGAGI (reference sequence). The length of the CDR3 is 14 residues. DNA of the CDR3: TGTGCCAGCAGTTCGGTACCCGGGGCCAACGTCCTGACTTTC. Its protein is CASSSVPGANVLTF.

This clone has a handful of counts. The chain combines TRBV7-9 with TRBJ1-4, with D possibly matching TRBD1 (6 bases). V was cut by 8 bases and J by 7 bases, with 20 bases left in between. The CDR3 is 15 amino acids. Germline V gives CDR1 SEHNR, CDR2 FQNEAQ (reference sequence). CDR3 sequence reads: CASSYGGGRGEKLFF. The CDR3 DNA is TGTGCCAGCTCCTACGGCGGGGGGCGAGGTGAAAAACTGTTTTTT.

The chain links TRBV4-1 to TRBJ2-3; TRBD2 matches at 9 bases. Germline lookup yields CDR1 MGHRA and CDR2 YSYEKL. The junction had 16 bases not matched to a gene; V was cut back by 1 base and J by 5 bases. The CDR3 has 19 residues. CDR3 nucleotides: TGCGCCAGCAGCCAAGGGCGCCTAGCGGGGCGCCAGGTCATAGATACGCAGTATTTT. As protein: CASSQGRLAGRQVIDTQYF.

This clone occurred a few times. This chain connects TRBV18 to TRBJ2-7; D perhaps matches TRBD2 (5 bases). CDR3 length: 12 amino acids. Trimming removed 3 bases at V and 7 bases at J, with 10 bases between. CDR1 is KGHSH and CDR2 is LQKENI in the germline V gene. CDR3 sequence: CASSPSGGEQYF. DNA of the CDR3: TGTGCCAGCTCACCTTCGGGCGGGGAGCAGTACTTC.

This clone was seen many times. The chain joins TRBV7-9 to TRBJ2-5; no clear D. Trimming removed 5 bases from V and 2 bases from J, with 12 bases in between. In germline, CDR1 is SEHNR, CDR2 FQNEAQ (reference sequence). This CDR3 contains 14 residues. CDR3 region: CASSPGQRQETQYF. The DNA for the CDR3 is TGTGCCAGCAGCCCCGGTCAGCGACAAGAGACCCAGTACTTC.

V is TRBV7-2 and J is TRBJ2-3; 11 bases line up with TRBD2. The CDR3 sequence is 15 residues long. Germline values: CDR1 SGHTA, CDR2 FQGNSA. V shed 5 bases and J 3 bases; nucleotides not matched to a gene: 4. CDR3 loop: CASSPASGRTDTQYF. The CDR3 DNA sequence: TGTGCCAGCAGCCCAGCTAGCGGGAGGACAGATACGCAGTATTTT.

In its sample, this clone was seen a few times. The CDR3 sequence is CASSLGLASDTQYF. The CDR3 nucleotides are TGTGCCAGCAGCTTAGGGCTAGCATCCGATACGCAGTATTTT. V usage is TRBV7-6 and J usage is TRBJ2-3; weak D call: TRBD2 (5 bases). V lost 1 base, J lost 6 bases, and 11 bases lay in between. The CDR3 totals 14 residues. Germline CDR1 reads SGHVS; CDR2 reads FNYEAQ.

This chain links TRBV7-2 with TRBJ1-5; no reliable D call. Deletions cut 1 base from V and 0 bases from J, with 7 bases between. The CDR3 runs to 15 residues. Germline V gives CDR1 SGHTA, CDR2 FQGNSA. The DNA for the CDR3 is TGTGCCAGCAGCTTAGGGGGAAATAGCAATCAGCCCCAGCATTTT. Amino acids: CASSLGGNSNQPQHF.

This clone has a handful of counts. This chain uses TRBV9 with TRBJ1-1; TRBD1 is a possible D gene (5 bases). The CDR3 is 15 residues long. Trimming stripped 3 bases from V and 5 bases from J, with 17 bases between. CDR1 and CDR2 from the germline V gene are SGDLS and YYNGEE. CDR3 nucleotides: TGTGCCAGCAGCGCACGACAGCTGCCGACGACTGAAGCTTTCTTT. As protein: CASSARQLPTTEAFF. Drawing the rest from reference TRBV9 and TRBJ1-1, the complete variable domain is DSGVTQTPKHLITATGQRVTLRCSPRSGDLSVYWYQQSLDQGLQFLIQYYNGEERAKGNILERFSAQQFPDLHSELNLSSLELGDSALYFCASSARQLPTTEAFFGQGTRLTVV.

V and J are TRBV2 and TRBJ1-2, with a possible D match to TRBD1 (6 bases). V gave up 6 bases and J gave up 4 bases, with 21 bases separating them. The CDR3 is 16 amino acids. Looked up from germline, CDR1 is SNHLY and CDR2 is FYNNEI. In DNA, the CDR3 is TGTGCCAGCAGCCTCGGACAGAGGGGCTCAGCCTATGGCTACACCTTC. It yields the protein CASSLGQRGSAYGYTF.

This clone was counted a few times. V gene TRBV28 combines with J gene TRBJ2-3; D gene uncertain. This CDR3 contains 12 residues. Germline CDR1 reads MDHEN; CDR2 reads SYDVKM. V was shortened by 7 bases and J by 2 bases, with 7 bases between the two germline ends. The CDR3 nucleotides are TGTGCCAGCACTCCGAACACAGATACGCAGTATTTT. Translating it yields CASTPNTDTQYF.

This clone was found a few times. CDR3 DNA: TGCGCCAGCAGCTTGGACTTGAACACTGAAGCTTTCTTT. Its translation: CASSLDLNTEAFF. The chain joins TRBV5-1 to TRBJ1-1; no firm D call. CDR1 and CDR2 from the germline V gene are SGHRS and YFSETQ. The germline V and J ends were trimmed by 0 bases and 0 bases, with 3 bases remaining between them. The CDR3 sequence is 13 residues long. The whole variable domain, filled in from reference TRBV5-1 and TRBJ1-1, reads KAGVTQTPRYLIKTRGQQVTLSCSPISGHRSVSWYQQTPGQGLQFLFEYFSETQRNKGNFPGRFSGRQFSNSRSEMNVSTLELGDSALYLCASSLDLNTEAFFGQGTRLTVV.

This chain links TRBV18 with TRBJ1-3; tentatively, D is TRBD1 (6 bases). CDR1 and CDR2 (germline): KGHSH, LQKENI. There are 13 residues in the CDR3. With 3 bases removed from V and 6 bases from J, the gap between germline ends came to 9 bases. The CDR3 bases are TGTGCCAGCTCACCCGGGGACAAAAACACCATATATTTT. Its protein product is CASSPGDKNTIYF.

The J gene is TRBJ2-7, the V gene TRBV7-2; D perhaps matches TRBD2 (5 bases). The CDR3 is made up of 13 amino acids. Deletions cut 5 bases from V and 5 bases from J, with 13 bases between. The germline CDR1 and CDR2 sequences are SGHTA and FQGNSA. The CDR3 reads CASSQGRRDEQYF. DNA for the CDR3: TGTGCCAGCAGCCAAGGCCGGCGGGACGAGCAGTACTTC.

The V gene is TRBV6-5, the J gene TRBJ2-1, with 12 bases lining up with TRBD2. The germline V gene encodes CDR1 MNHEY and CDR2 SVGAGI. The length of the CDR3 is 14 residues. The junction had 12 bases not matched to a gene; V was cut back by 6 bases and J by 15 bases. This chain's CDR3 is CASSLTSGGPVPFF. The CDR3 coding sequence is TGTGCCAGCAGCCTGACTAGCGGGGGCCCCGTTCCGTTCTTC.

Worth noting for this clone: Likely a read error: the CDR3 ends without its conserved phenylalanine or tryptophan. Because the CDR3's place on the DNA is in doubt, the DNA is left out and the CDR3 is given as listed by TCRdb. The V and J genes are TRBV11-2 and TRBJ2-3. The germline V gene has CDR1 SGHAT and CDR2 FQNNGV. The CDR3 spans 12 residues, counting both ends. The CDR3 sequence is CASSLEVGGPRV.

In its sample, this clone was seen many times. As DNA, the CDR3 is TGTGCCAGTAGTACCGGGACTAGGTCGGGTGAGCAGTTCTTC. It encodes CASSTGTRSGEQFF. The V gene is TRBV19, the J gene TRBJ2-1; 8 nucleotides match TRBD2. With V trimmed by 4 bases and J by 9 bases, 8 bases remained unmatched. Germline CDR1 is LNHDA and CDR2 is SQIVND (reference sequence). The CDR3 runs to 14 residues.

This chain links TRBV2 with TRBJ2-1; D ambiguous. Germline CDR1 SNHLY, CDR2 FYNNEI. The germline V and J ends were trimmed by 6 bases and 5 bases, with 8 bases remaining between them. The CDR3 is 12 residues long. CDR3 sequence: CASRKDDNEQFF. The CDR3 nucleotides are TGTGCCAGCAGAAAAGATGACAATGAGCAGTTCTTC.

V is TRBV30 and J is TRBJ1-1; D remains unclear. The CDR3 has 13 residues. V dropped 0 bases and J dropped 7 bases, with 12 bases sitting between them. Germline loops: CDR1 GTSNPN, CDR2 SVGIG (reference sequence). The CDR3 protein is CAWSVKARGEAFF. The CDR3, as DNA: TGTGCCTGGAGTGTAAAGGCGCGGGGTGAAGCTTTCTTT.

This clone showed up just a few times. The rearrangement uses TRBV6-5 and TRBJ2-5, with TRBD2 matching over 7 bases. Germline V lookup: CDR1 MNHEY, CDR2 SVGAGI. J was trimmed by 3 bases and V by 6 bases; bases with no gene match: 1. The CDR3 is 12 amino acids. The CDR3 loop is CASRSGEETQYF. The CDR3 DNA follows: TGTGCCAGCAGAAGCGGGGAAGAGACCCAGTACTTC.

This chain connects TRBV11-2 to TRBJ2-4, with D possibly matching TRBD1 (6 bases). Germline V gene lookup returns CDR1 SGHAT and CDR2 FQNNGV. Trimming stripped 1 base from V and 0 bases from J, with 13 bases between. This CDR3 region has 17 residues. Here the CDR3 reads CASSLVAGALAKNIQYF. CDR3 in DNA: TGTGCCAGCAGCTTAGTGGCAGGGGCTCTAGCCAAAAACATTCAGTACTTC.

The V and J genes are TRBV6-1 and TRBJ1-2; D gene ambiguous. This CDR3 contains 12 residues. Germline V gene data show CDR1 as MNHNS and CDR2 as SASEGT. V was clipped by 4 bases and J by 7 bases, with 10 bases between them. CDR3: CASSVNGPGYTF. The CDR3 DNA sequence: TGTGCCAGCAGTGTCAACGGTCCTGGCTACACCTTC.

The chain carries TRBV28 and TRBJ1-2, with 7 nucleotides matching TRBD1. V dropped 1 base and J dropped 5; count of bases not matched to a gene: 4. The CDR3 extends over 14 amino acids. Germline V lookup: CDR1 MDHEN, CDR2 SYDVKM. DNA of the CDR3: TGTGCCAGCAGTTTATTCGGACAGGTTTATGGCTACACCTTC. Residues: CASSLFGQVYGYTF.

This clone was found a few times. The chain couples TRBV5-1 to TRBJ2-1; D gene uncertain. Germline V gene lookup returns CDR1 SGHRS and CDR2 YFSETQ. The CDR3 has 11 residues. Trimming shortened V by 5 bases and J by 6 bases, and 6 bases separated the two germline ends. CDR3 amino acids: CASSQSNEQFF. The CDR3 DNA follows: TGCGCCAGCAGTCAGAGCAATGAGCAGTTCTTC.

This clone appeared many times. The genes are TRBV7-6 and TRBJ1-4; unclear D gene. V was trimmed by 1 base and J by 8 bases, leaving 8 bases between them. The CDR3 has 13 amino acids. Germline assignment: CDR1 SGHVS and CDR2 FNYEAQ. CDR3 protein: CASSLEPGEKLFF. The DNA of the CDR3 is TGTGCCAGCAGCTTAGAACCGGGGGAAAAACTGTTTTTT.

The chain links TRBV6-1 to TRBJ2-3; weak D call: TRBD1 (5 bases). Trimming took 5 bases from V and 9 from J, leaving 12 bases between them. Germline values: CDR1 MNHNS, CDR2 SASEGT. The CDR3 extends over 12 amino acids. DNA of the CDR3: TGTGCCAGCAGTCCGACAGCGAGAACGCAGTATTTT. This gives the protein CASSPTARTQYF.

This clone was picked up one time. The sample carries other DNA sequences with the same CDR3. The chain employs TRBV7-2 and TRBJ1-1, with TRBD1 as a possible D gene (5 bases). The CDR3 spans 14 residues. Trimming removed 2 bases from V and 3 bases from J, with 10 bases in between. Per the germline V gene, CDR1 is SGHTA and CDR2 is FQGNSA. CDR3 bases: TGTGCCAGCAGCTTACAGGGAGGGGACACTGAAGCTTTCTTT. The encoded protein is CASSLQGGDTEAFF.

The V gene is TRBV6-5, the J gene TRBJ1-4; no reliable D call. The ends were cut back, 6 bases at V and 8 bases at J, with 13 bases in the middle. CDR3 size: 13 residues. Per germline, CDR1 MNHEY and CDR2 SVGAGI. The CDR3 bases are TGTGCCAGCAGCTGGGCCCGCTGGGAAAAACTGTTTTTT. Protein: CASSWARWEKLFF.

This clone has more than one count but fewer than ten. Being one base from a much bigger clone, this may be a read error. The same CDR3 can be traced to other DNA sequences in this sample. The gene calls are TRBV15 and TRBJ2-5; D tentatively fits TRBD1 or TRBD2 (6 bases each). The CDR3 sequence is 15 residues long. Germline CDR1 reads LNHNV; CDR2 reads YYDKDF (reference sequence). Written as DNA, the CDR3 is TGCGCCACCGGTTCTCCGGGGGCGGGCCAAGAGACCCAGTACTTC. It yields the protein CATGSPGAGQETQYF. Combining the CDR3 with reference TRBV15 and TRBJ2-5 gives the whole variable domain DAMVIQNPRYQVTQFGKPVTLSCSQTLNHNVMYWYQQKSSQAPKLLFHYYDKDFNNEADTPDNFQSRRPNTSFCFLDIRSPGLGDTAMYLCATGSPGAGQETQYFGPGTRLLVL.